This is a list of T cell receptor beta chains from one sample in a study of cytomegalovirus exposure and HLA in healthy donors. Method: immunoSEQ multiplex PCR; TCRdb's copy keeps in-frame clones and lacks some. The sample holds roughly 180,000 clones, 82% seen once. The sequenced material came from PBMCs. Receptor source: a man in his forties in good health and CMV-seronegative. Both conserved end residues are part of each CDR3. The D gene is left open where the match is weak. Clone size, where shown, is once, few, many, or a class for clones that have expanded.

clone size	D gene	J gene	V gene	CDR3 DNA	CDR3 protein
.	.	TRBJ1-2	TRBV7-2	TGTGCCAGCAGCTTAGGACCTGGGGAGTATGGCTACACCTTC	CASSLGPGEYGYTF
few	TRBD2	TRBJ2-3	TRBV30	TGTGCCTGGAGTCCAGCGGGGGGTTTTGTTACGCAGTATTTT	CAWSPAGGFVTQYF
few	TRBD1	TRBJ2-5	TRBV6-1	TGTGCCAGCAGTGAACAGGGGGACGGGGAGACCCAGTACTTC	CASSEQGDGETQYF
.	TRBD2	TRBJ2-3	TRBV7-2	TGTGCCAGCAGCTTAGCACTAGCGGGGCGGTCTAGCACAGATACGCAGTATTTT	CASSLALAGRSSTDTQYF
few	.	TRBJ2-6	TRBV7-9	TGTGCCAGCAGCACCTGGGACTTAAAGCCTGGGGCCAACGTCCTGACTTTC	CASSTWDLKPGANVLTF
.	.	TRBJ1-1	TRBV15	TGTGCCACCAGCATAGGAGGGCTGAACACTGAAGCTTTCTTT	CATSIGGLNTEAFF
few	TRBD2	TRBJ2-5	TRBV7-9	TGTGCCAGCAGCTTACTAGCGGGGCAAGAGACCCAGTACTTC	CASSLLAGQETQYF
.	TRBD1	TRBJ2-1	TRBV11-3	TGTGCCAGCAGCCCTTACCCCGGGACAGGGGGGGCCGATGAGCAGTTCTTC	CASSPYPGTGGADEQFF
.	.	TRBJ2-1	TRBV4-3	TGCGCCAGCAGCCGCTCGGGGTTGCAAGGGAATGAGCAGTTCTTC	CASSRSGLQGNEQFF
once	TRBD1	TRBJ1-3	TRBV4-2	TGTGCCAGCAGCCTCCGTTCACGACAGGGAGGAGGAAACACCATATATTTT	CASSLRSRQGGGNTIYF
.	.	TRBJ1-2	TRBV5-4	TGTGCCAGCAGCTTGGGGGGGAGGGACAACTATGGCTACACCTTC	CASSLGGRDNYGYTF
.	TRBD2	TRBJ2-1	TRBV6-5	TGTGCCAGCAGTTACGGCGGGGGGGCCCTGGTCAATGAGCAGTTCTTC	CASSYGGGALVNEQFF
few	TRBD1	TRBJ1-4	TRBV6-1	TGTGCCAGCAGTGTAGCGACAGGGCCCAATGAAAAACTGTTTTTT	CASSVATGPNEKLFF
.	.	TRBJ2-2	TRBV5-1	TGCGCCAGCAGCTTGGGGGGAGGTCCCACCGGGGAGCTGTTTTTT	CASSLGGGPTGELFF
.	.	TRBJ1-5	TRBV6-5	TGTGCCAGCAGTCCCGTTCCGGGGGGGACACAGCCCCAGCATTTT	CASSPVPGGTQPQHF
.	TRBD1	TRBJ2-1	TRBV10-3	TGTGCCATCTCGTCCGGGACAGGGAGAAAAAGCTCCTACAATGAGCAGTTCTTC	CAISSGTGRKSSYNEQFF
.	TRBD1	TRBJ2-7	TRBV6-6	TGTGCCAGCAGTTTCACACAGGGGCCCTACGAGCAGTACTTC	CASSFTQGPYEQYF
.	TRBD2	TRBJ2-5	TRBV27	TGTGCCAGCAGTTTGGGGGGAGGGGAGACCCAGTACTTC	CASSLGGGETQYF
.	TRBD2	TRBJ2-7	TRBV4-3	TGCGCCAGCAGCCCCAATCTCGCGGGAGAGTGGTACGAGCAGTACTTC	CASSPNLAGEWYEQYF
few	.	TRBJ1-2	TRBV6-1	TGTGCCAGCAGTGAATCAGCAGGCCCCTATGGCTACACCTTC	CASSESAGPYGYTF
.	.	TRBJ2-1	TRBV9	TGTGCCAGCAGCGAGGGACTGGGAGGCAATGAGCAGTTCTTC	CASSEGLGGNEQFF
.	.	TRBJ1-5	TRBV9	TGTGCCAGCAGCGTCAGGGGAGATAGCAATCAGCCCCAGCATTTT	CASSVRGDSNQPQHF
.	.	TRBJ1-3	TRBV9	TGTGCCAGCAGCGCCCGCCGACAGCTCTCTGGAAACACCATATATTTT	CASSARRQLSGNTIYF
once	TRBD1	TRBJ1-2	TRBV5-1	TGCGCCAGCAGCTTGGCGGGACAGGGGATTAAGCCAAACTATGGCTACACCTTC	CASSLAGQGIKPNYGYTF
.	TRBD2	TRBJ2-7	TRBV5-4	TGTGCCAGCGCCCCGGGACTAGTATCCGAGCAGTACTTC	CASAPGLVSEQYF
.	.	TRBJ1-1	TRBV9	TGTGCCAGCAGCGTAGGCCGGAACAGCCCAGGGAACACTGAAGCTTTCTTT	CASSVGRNSPGNTEAFF
.	.	TRBJ2-5	TRBV6-1	TGTGCCAGCAGTCCCGGGACTGGGCCCTGGGAGACCCAGTACTTC	CASSPGTGPWETQYF
.	TRBD2	TRBJ2-1	TRBV6-5	TGTGCCAGCACCGGTTGGGAGCGGGAGTCAAATGAGCAGTTCTTC	CASTGWERESNEQFF
.	TRBD1	TRBJ2-7	TRBV4-2	TGTGCCAGCAGCCAAGAAATCGGGACAGGGGGCTACGAGCAGTACTTC	CASSQEIGTGGYEQYF